This section outlines one T cell receptor (beta chain) sequence together with its context. The sample is drawn from a study of control samples from healthy donors and cancer patients. Profiled with immunoSEQ multiplex PCR; TCRdb holds only in-frame clones, not every one. The sample holds 75,000 to 95,000 clones, approximately 84% seen once. This clonotype originated in a man in his sixties or seventies with lung cancer. What was sequenced was PBMCs.

For the CDR3, the DNA is TGCAGCGTTGACAGGGGTGTAGTCGGGGAGCTGTTTTTT. As protein: CSVDRGVVGELFF. The J gene is TRBJ2-2, the V gene TRBV29-1; weak D call: TRBD1 (6 bases). Germline assignment: CDR1 SQVTM and CDR2 ANQGSEA. This CDR3 is built from 13 residues. V was trimmed by 3 bases and J by 7 bases, leaving 12 bases between them.